This TCR beta chain was sequenced during a study of tumor-infiltrating lymphocytes in localized non-small cell lung cancer. Study-level points and caveats: Only some patients had TCR sequencing, depending on available tissue.

In regard to this clone: Its target is not known.

The V gene lost 3 bases and the J gene lost 1 base, with 12 bases spanning the gap. The CDR3 consists of 15 residues. CDR1 is LNHDA, CDR2 SQIVND, per germline (reference sequence). Assay: immunoSEQ multiplex PCR; the TCRdb copy retains only in-frame clones and omits some. The data hold tens of thousands of clones, with approximately 85% observed a single time. Input material: lung tumor tissue. The chain links TRBV19 to TRBJ1-1; D may be TRBD1 (6 bases). The receptor's source is a human donor with non-small cell lung cancer. The CDR3 here is CASSIVGGANTEAFF. The CDR3 DNA reads TGTGCCAGTAGTATTGTGGGGGGCGCGAACACTGAAGCTTTCTTT.